The following is a T cell receptor beta chain sequence with its context. The specificity of this receptor is unknown. Base qualities are not recorded, but no much larger clone differs from it by a single base. This sample was included in a study of blood T cell repertoires in COVID-19 (dated by TCRdb to the early 2020s). With respect to the entire study: Samples covering the acute and convalescent phases of COVID-19 were provided by collaborators in the United States, Italy and Spain. The prospective study material was composed of cDNA or gDNA derived from T cells, B-cell-depleted T cells, or PBMCs. The dataset comprised deeply sampled blood TCRbeta repertoires from subjects exposed to, actively infected with, or recovered from COVID-19. The repertoires were released in a freely available public database meant as a resource for research on the immune response to SARS-CoV-2. The samples were drawn from two sources: the first 160 participants of the ongoing ImmuneRACE study, and fewer than 1,500 subjects contributed by 6 global collaborators. A de-identified subject ID, COVID-19 status, age in years and sex were almost always included in the sample metadata. Where available, HLA class I and class II types were taken from metadata supplied by the sample provider and were not determined by assay-based typing.

TCRbeta CDR3 regions were amplified from genomic DNA by means of the immunoSEQ Assay, a bias-controlled multiplex PCR. Per the authors' processing: Nucleated cell counts per sample were estimated from amplification of reference gene primers within the assay. Sequence reads were collapsed and filtered to measure the absolute abundance of every unique TCRbeta CDR3 rearrangement. Productive Simpson clonality was computed per sample as the square root of Simpson's diversity index over productive rearrangements. TCRdb provides this immuneACCESS table in a form limited to in-frame rearrangements. Some clones are lacking; in checked studies, under half of them reflect an unresolved V gene, and why the rest are absent is not known. V, J and clone size reflect that table, while D and trimming were determined from the DNA. This sample comprises under 200,000 clones, about 85% of them detected only once. The top ten clonotypes cover roughly 21% of the sample.

Paper-wide results and their limitations: The amount of clinical and demographic metadata varied by source and participant and was provided uncurated.

V is shortened by 4 bases, J by 9 bases, and the region joining them spans 19 bases. According to the germline V gene (reference sequence), CDR1 reads MNHEY and CDR2 reads SMNVEV. Including the terminal cysteine and phenylalanine, the CDR3 comprises 14 residues. Left in the record is the CDR3 DNA by itself, 42 bases read in frame from the first base. Whole blood was collected in K2EDTA tubes by collaborating institutions according to the institutions' own protocols. For TCRbeta analysis, collaborator samples were shipped as frozen whole blood, as isolated PBMCs, or as DNA extracted from either sample type.

Source material: peripheral blood. The V and J segments used are TRBV27 and TRBJ2-7; TRBD1 might be the D gene, on 6 matching bases. This sequence was found in a man in his 60s with active or convalescent COVID-19. Here the CDR3 is given as CASSSEGHLRGQYF. Here is the DNA: TGTGCCAGCAGTTCAGAGGGACACCTCAGGGGGCAGTACTTC.